What follows is one TCR beta chain and its context. This sample is drawn from a study of CD8 T cells in ankylosing spondylitis. Using its own MiXCR run on the 5' RACE reads, TCRdb lists one record per CDR3 protein. The data show 150,000 to 200,000 distinct CDR3 sequences, with around 16% seen just once and about 8.3% held by the top ten. This CDR3 has 15 amino acids. Germline CDR1 LGHNA, CDR2 YNFKEQ. V gave up 4 bases and J gave up 3 bases; unmatched junction bases: 5. The chain employs TRBV4-2 and TRBJ2-1; 8 bases match TRBD2. The TCR originated in a male donor with ankylosing spondylitis or in good health (not recorded which). The sample taken for sequencing was blood, either unsorted or a sorted T cell fraction (not recorded which). The CDR3 reads CASSPGLVCYNEQFF. The CDR3 DNA reads TGTGCCAGCAGCCCGGGACTAGTCTGCTACAATGAGCAGTTCTTC.